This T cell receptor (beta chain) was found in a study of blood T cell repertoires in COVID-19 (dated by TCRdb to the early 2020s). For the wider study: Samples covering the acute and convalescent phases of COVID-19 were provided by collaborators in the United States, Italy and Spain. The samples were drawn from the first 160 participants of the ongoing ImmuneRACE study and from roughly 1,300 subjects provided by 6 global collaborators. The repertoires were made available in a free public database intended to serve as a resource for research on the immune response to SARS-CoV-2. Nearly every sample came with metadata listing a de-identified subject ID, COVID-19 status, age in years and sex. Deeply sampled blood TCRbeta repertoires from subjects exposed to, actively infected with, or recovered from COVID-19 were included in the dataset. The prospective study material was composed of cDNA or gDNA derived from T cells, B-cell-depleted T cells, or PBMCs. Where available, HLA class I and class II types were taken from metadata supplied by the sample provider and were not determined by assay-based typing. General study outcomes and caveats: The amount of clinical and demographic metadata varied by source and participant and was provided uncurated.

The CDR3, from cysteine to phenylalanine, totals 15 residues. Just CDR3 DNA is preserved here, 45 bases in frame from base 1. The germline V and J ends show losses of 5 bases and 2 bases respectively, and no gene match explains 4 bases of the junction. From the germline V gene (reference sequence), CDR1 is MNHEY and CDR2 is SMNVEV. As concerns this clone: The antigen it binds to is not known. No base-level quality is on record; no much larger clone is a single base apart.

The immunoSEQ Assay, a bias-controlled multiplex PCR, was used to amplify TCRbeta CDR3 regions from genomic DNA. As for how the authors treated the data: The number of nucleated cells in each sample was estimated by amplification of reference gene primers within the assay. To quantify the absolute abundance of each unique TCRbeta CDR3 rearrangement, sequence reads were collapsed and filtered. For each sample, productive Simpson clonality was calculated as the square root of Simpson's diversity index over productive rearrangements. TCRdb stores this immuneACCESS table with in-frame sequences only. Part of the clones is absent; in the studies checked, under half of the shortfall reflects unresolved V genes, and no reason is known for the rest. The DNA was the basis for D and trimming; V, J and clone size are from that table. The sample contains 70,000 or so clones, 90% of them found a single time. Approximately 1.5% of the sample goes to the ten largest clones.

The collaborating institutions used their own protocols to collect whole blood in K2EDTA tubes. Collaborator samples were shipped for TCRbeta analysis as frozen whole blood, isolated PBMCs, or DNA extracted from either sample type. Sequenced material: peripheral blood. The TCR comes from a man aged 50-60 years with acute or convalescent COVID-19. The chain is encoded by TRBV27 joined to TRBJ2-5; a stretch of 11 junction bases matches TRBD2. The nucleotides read TGTGCCAGCAGTACACGGACTAGCGGGCAAGAGACCCAGTACTTC. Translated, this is CASSTRTSGQETQYF.